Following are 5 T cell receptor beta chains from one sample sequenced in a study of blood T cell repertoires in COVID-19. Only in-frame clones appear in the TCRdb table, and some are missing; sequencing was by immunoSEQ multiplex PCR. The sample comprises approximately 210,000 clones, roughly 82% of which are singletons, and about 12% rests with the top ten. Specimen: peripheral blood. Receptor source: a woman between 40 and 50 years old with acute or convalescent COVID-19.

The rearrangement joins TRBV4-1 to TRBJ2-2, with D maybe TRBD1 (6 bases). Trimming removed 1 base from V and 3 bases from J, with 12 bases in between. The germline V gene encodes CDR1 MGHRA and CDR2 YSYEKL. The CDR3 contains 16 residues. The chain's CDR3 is CASSQVADSYTGELFF. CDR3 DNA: TGCGCCAGCAGCCAAGTGGCGGACAGCTACACCGGGGAGCTGTTTTTT.

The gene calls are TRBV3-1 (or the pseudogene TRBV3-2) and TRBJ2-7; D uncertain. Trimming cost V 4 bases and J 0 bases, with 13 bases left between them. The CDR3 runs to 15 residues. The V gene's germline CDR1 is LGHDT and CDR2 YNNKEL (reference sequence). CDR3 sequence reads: CASSRSRSSSYEQYF. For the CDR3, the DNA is TGTGCCAGCAGCCGCTCCCGATCGAGCTCCTACGAGCAGTACTTC.

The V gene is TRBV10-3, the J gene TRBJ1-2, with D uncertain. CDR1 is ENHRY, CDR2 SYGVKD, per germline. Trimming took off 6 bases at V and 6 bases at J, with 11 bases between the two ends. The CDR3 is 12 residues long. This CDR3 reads CAISNKEHGYTF. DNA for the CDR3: TGTGCCATCAGCAACAAAGAACATGGCTACACCTTC.

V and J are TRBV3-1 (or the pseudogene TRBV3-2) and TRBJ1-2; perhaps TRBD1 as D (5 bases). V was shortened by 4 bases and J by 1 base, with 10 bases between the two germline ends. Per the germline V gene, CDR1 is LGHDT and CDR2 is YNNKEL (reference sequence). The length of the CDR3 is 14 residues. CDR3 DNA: TGTGCCAGCAGCCGCTCCGACAGTAACTATGGCTACACCTTC. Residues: CASSRSDSNYGYTF.

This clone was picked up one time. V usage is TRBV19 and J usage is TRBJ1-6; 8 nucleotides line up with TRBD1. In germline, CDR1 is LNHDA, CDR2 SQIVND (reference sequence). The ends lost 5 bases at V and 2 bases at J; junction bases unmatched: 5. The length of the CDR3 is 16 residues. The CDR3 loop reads CASSSETGAYNSPLHF. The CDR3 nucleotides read TGTGCCAGTAGTTCCGAGACAGGGGCCTATAATTCACCCCTCCACTTT.